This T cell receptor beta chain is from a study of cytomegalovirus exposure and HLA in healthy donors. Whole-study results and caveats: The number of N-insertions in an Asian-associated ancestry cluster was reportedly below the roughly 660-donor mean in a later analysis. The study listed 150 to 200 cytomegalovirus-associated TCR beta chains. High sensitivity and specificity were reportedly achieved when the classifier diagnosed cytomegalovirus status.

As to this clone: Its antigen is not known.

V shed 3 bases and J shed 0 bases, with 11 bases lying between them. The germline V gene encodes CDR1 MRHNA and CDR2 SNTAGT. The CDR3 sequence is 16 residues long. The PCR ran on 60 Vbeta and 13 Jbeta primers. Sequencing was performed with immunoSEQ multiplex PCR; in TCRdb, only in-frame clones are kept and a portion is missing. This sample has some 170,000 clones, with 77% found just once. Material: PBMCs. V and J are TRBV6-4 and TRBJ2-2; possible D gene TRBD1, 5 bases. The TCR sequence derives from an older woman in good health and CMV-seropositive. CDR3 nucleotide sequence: TGTGCCAGCAGTGATTCAGGGCACTCGAACACCGGGGAGCTGTTTTTT. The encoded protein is CASSDSGHSNTGELFF.